This TCR beta chain stems from a study of CD8+CD57+ T cells in acquired aplastic anemia. Study information: Across the sorted CD4+ and CD8+ cells, DNA amounts averaged about 3.1 ug. Among healthy donors, CD4+ cells averaged about 9.9 million reads. Notes on the study in general: Patients and controls had in common approximately 28 CD8+ CDR3 sequences. Simpson's diversity of CD8+ cells was not significantly different in patients compared with controls.

TCR beta VDJ and CDR3 were profiled, and genomic DNA was the template. Via MiXCR, TCRdb re-called the reads, giving one row per CDR3 protein. The sample has 62,000 or so distinct CDR3 sequences, approximately 51% seen once. In regard to this clonotype: The antigen is undetermined.

The CDR3 length is 14 residues. Germline V gives CDR1 LNHNV, CDR2 YYDKDF (reference sequence). Deletions cut 5 bases from V and 6 bases from J, with 14 bases between. The chain recombines TRBV15 with TRBJ1-5; D is possibly TRBD1 (6 bases). The source of this sequence is a human donor in good health, serving as a control. What was sequenced was sorted CD4+, CD8+, or CD8+CD57+ T cells (not recorded which) from PBMCs. DNA for the CDR3: TGTGCCACCAGCCCCCGAAACAGGGTTCAGCCCCAGCATTTT. It translates to CATSPRNRVQPQHF. The full variable domain, with the rest looked up from reference TRBV15 and TRBJ1-5, is DAMVIQNPRYQVTQFGKPVTLSCSQTLNHNVMYWYQQKSSQAPKLLFHYYDKDFNNEADTPDNFQSRRPNTSFCFLDIRSPGLGDTAMYLCATSPRNRVQPQHFGDGTRLSIL.